Below are 17 T cell receptor beta chains sequenced from a single sample in a study of blood T cell repertoires in COVID-19. TCRdb's table, derived via immunoSEQ multiplex PCR, lists solely in-frame clones and lacks some. The sample records 650,000 to 800,000 clones, approximately 90% being singletons. The sample consisted of peripheral blood. These receptors were obtained from a woman aged 18-29 years with acute or convalescent COVID-19.

The chain employs TRBV3-1 (or the pseudogene TRBV3-2) and TRBJ1-5, with D tentatively TRBD1 (5 bases). The CDR3 runs to 14 residues. Between the trimmed V and J ends, which lost 1 base and 6 bases, there was a span of 10 bases. The germline gives CDR1 LGHDT, CDR2 YNNKEL (reference sequence). The DNA of the CDR3 is TGTGCCAGCAGCCAAGGTGGGGCGGTTCAGCCCCAGCATTTT. This codes for CASSQGGAVQPQHF.

This chain joins TRBV4-2 and TRBJ1-2; a weak D match, TRBD1 (6 bases). The germline V and J ends were trimmed by 8 bases and 8 bases, with 21 bases remaining between them. The CDR3 loop spans 14 amino acids. CDR1 is LGHNA, CDR2 YNFKEQ, per germline. CDR3 in DNA: TGTGCCAGCGGAGACCTCACAGGGAGTAGGGGCTACACCTTC. It encodes CASGDLTGSRGYTF.

For this clone: Other DNA sequences in this sample translate to the same CDR3. V gene TRBV4-1 combines with J gene TRBJ1-5, with 7 bases lining up with TRBD1. The CDR3 has 14 residues. Trimming cost V 4 bases and J 2 bases; bases outside gene matches: 2. Germline V gene data show CDR1 as MGHRA and CDR2 as YSYEKL. The CDR3 here is CASSPTGGNQPQHF. CDR3 DNA: TGCGCCAGCAGCCCTACAGGGGGCAATCAGCCCCAGCATTTT.

The gene calls are TRBV20-1 and TRBJ2-1; unclear D gene. Germline values: CDR1 DFQATT, CDR2 SNEGSKA (reference sequence). This CDR3 spans 14 amino acids. Trimming took 3 bases from V and 0 from J, leaving 9 bases between them. The CDR3 sequence: CSASGTSSYNEQFF. The CDR3 DNA reads as TGCAGTGCTAGTGGAACGAGCTCCTACAATGAGCAGTTCTTC.

V usage is TRBV7-8 and J usage is TRBJ1-6, with a tentative D call TRBD1 (6 bases). V gave up 6 bases and J gave up 9 bases, with 12 bases separating them. From germline, CDR1 is SGHVS and CDR2 FQNEAQ. The CDR3 has 13 amino acids. The CDR3 loop reads CASRGQGSSPLHF. DNA of the CDR3: TGTGCCAGCAGGGGGCAGGGGAGTTCACCCCTCCACTTT.

This clone appeared a single time. This sequence joins TRBV12-2 and TRBJ1-2. TRBV12-2 is a listed pseudogene. The CDR3 is 11 residues long. The CDR3 loop is CASRFSGGYTF. DNA of the CDR3: TGTGCAAGTCGTTTCTCCGGGGGCTACACCTTC.

This clone was recorded only once. The rearrangement uses TRBV2 and TRBJ1-4; a possible D gene is TRBD1 (5 bases). The CDR3 contains 13 residues. CDR1 is SNHLY and CDR2 is FYNNEI in the germline V gene. Trimming took off 5 bases at V and 13 bases at J, with 17 bases between the two ends. The DNA for the CDR3 is TGTGCCAGCAGTCTACCTTCACCAGGGTTACTGTTTTTT. Encoded protein: CASSLPSPGLLFF.

The chain combines TRBV24-1 with TRBJ1-5; D might be TRBD1 (6 bases). The CDR3 has 14 amino acids. CDR1 is KGHDR, CDR2 SFDVKD, per germline. Trimming left V 6 bases short and J 8 bases short, with 16 bases between. As DNA, the CDR3 is TGTGCCACCAGTTACCCGGGCCCAGGGGAGCCCCAGCATTTT. Protein product: CATSYPGPGEPQHF.

V and J are TRBV6-6 and TRBJ1-5, with D unclear. V gave up 0 bases and J gave up 5 bases, with 14 bases separating them. The CDR3 has 16 amino acids. CDR1 and CDR2 from the germline V gene are MNHNY and SVGAGI (reference sequence). The CDR3 sequence is CASSYSRVATDQPQHF. The DNA for the CDR3 is TGTGCCAGCAGTTACTCGAGGGTCGCTACCGATCAGCCCCAGCATTTT.

CDR3: CASSRGTGTGAWDGYTF. The CDR3 coding sequence is TGTGCCAGCAGCCGTGGCACCGGGACAGGGGCATGGGATGGCTACACCTTC. This chain connects TRBV3-1 (or the pseudogene TRBV3-2) to TRBJ1-2, with TRBD1 matching 10 bases. Trimming removed 4 bases from V and 6 bases from J; junction bases left unmatched: 14. This CDR3 contains 17 residues. Germline CDR1 LGHDT, CDR2 YNNKEL (reference sequence).

This sequence joins TRBV13 and TRBJ1-2; D not certain. This CDR3 has 12 amino acids. Germline values: CDR1 PRHDT, CDR2 FYEKMQ (reference sequence). V shed 4 bases and J shed 6 bases, with 9 bases lying between them. The chain's CDR3 is CASSSLLDGYTF. The CDR3 DNA is TGTGCCAGCAGCTCTCTATTAGATGGCTACACCTTC.

This clone was observed once. The chain joins TRBV3-1 (or the pseudogene TRBV3-2) to TRBJ1-1; 10 nucleotides match TRBD1. With V trimmed by 3 bases and J by 9 bases, 13 bases remained unmatched. The CDR3 runs 16 residues. CDR1 and CDR2 (germline): LGHDT, YNNKEL (reference sequence). The CDR3 DNA reads TGTGCCAGCAGCCAGGTAGAGGGACAGGGGCCTTTAAAAGCTTTCTTT. It specifies CASSQVEGQGPLKAFF.

The V call is TRBV7-3, the J call TRBJ2-2; 7 bases line up with TRBD1. Trimming cost V 2 bases and J 7 bases; bases outside gene matches: 7. CDR1 is SGHTA and CDR2 is FQGTGA in the germline V gene. CDR3 length equals 15 residues. The DNA of the CDR3 is TGTGCCAGCAGCTTACGACAGGGATTAGTCGGGGAGCTGTTTTTT. Its translation: CASSLRQGLVGELFF. Drawing the rest from reference TRBV7-3 and TRBJ2-2, the complete variable domain is GAGVSQTPSNKVTEKGKYVELRCDPISGHTALYWYRQSLGQGPEFLIYFQGTGAADDSGLPNDRFFAVRPEGSVSTLKIQRTERGDSAVYLCASSLRQGLVGELFFGEGSRLTVL.

The chain links TRBV28 to TRBJ1-2; TRBD1 might be the D (6 bases). The CDR3 is made up of 15 amino acids. Germline V CDR1 and CDR2: MDHEN, SYDVKM. V dropped 8 bases and J dropped 5 bases, with 21 bases sitting between them. The DNA for the CDR3 is TGTGCCAGCGTTTCCCCACCGGGGGGGACATATGGCTACACCTTC. It yields the protein CASVSPPGGTYGYTF.

Turning to this clone: The same CDR3 can be traced to other DNA sequences in this sample. This chain uses TRBV9 with TRBJ2-7; 8 bases match TRBD1. CDR3 size: 15 residues. The V segment lost 0 bases and the J segment 2 bases; nucleotides outside the gene matches: 4. CDR1 and CDR2 from the germline V gene are SGDLS and YYNGEE. The CDR3 is CASSVGGQGTYEQYF. CDR3 nucleotides: TGTGCCAGCAGCGTAGGAGGACAGGGAACCTACGAGCAGTACTTC.

V gene TRBV7-2 combines with J gene TRBJ2-7, with 7 bases lining up with TRBD2. V shed 1 base and J 3 bases; nucleotides not matched to a gene: 9. The CDR3 loop spans 16 amino acids. Germline V gene lookup returns CDR1 SGHTA and CDR2 FQGNSA. The CDR3 region has the DNA TGTGCCAGCAGCTTAGAGGTGGCTAGCGGAGGCTACGAGCAGTACTTC. Its protein product is CASSLEVASGGYEQYF.

The chain recombines TRBV9 with TRBJ1-1; TRBD1 is a possible D gene (5 bases). Per the germline V gene, CDR1 is SGDLS and CDR2 is YYNGEE. The CDR3 has 13 amino acids. Trimming cost V 7 bases and J 4 bases, with 14 bases left between them. CDR3 sequence (DNA): TGTGCCAGCGCCCACTTGGGGGGCACTGAAGCTTTCTTT. It encodes CASAHLGGTEAFF.